One and the same sample provided the 24 T cell receptor beta chains below, sequenced in a study of spatial heterogeneity in lung cancer. No cognate antigen is known for these TCRs. The time point here: sample taken at primary tumor resection. Using its own MiXCR run on the 5' RACE reads, TCRdb lists one record per CDR3 protein. In the table there are about 9,800 distinct CDR3 sequences, roughly 54% of which are singletons. Study results and limitations: Mutation tallies in tumors tracked expanded intratumoral alpha and beta TCR counts.

Sample: lung tumor tissue, taken at surgery. These receptors were obtained from a female donor with early-stage non-small cell lung cancer.

This clonotype was recorded a few times. The chain carries TRBV7-9 and TRBJ2-7, with 8 bases matching TRBD1. CDR1 is SEHNR and CDR2 is FQNEAQ in the germline V gene (reference sequence). With V trimmed by 5 bases and J by 2 bases, 5 bases remained unmatched. The CDR3 has 14 residues. Here the CDR3 DNA reads TGTGCCAGCAGCCGGACAGGGTTTACCTACGAGCAGTACTTC. Its translation is CASSRTGFTYEQYF.

The gene calls are TRBV6-6 and TRBJ2-5; weak D call: TRBD1 (6 bases). Per the germline V gene, CDR1 is MNHNY and CDR2 is SVGAGI (reference sequence). The CDR3 is 15 residues long. Between the trimmed V and J ends, which lost 7 bases and 1 base, there was a span of 16 bases. The CDR3: CASMMDRTFQETQYF. Here the CDR3 DNA reads TGTGCCAGCATGATGGACAGAACTTTCCAAGAGACCCAGTACTTC.

The chain couples TRBV7-2 to TRBJ2-3; a possible D gene is TRBD2 (6 bases). Trimming took off 5 bases at V and 6 bases at J, with 18 bases between the two ends. Germline V gives CDR1 SGHTA, CDR2 FQGNSA. CDR3 size: 15 residues. CDR3 amino acids: CASSQDGGGADTQYF. In DNA form, the CDR3 reads TGTGCCAGCAGCCAAGACGGGGGAGGCGCGGATACGCAGTATTTT.

In nucleotides, the CDR3 is TGTGCCAGCAGTGGGAAAAATCAGCCCCAGCATTTT. Protein: CASSGKNQPQHF. The chain recombines TRBV12-3 or TRBV12-4 with TRBJ1-5; the D is unclear. Trimming removed 5 bases at V and 4 bases at J, with 6 bases between. The length of the CDR3 is 12 residues.

CDR3 loop: CASSLLALRTDTQYF. In DNA, the CDR3 is TGTGCCAGCAGCTTATTGGCGTTACGCACAGATACGCAGTATTTT. This chain joins TRBV7-8 and TRBJ2-3; D not certain. Trimming left V 2 bases short and J 1 base short, with 10 bases between. Germline V CDR1 and CDR2: SGHVS, FQNEAQ. The CDR3 runs 15 residues.

The J gene is TRBJ2-5, the V gene TRBV30; D perhaps matches TRBD1 (5 bases). The CDR3 has 13 residues. CDR1 GTSNPN and CDR2 SVGIG come from the germline V gene (reference sequence). The V end lost 3 bases, the J end lost 2 bases, and 10 bases lay between the germline ends. The CDR3, as DNA: TGTGCCTGGAGGTGGGGCAGGCAAGAGACCCAGTACTTC. It is translated as CAWRWGRQETQYF.

The rearrangement joins TRBV20-1 to TRBJ1-1, with D hard to call. Germline V gene data show CDR1 as DFQATT and CDR2 as SNEGSKA (reference sequence). CDR3 length equals 15 residues. V lost 7 bases to trimming and J lost 2 bases, with 20 bases between them. CDR3 nucleotide sequence: TGCAGTGGGATCGCGGCAGGCTGGGATAACACTGAAGCTTTCTTT. Translation gives CSGIAAGWDNTEAFF.

This clonotype was observed a single time. The chain links TRBV6-6 to TRBJ1-5; D might be TRBD1 (5 bases). This CDR3 has 15 amino acids. Per germline, CDR1 MNHNY and CDR2 SVGAGI (reference sequence). Trimming removed 2 bases at V and 2 bases at J, with 10 bases between. The CDR3 DNA sequence: TGTGCCAGCAGTTACGGAACCAGGGGCAATCAGCCCCAGCATTTT. It yields the protein CASSYGTRGNQPQHF.

The rearrangement joins TRBV3-1 to TRBJ2-5; TRBD2 matches at 11 bases. This CDR3 region has 14 residues. Per the germline V gene, CDR1 is LGHDT and CDR2 is YNNKEL (reference sequence). V was pared by 6 bases and J by 5 bases, with 5 bases of the junction left unmatched. The CDR3: CASSLRTSGETQYF. The CDR3 DNA reads TGTGCCAGCAGTCTCCGGACTAGCGGGGAGACCCAGTACTTC.

This sequence joins TRBV4-2 and TRBJ1-4, with D hard to call. The CDR3 has 16 amino acids. CDR1 is LGHNA and CDR2 is YNFKEQ in the germline V gene. Trimming took off 0 bases at V and 6 bases at J, with 14 bases between the two ends. CDR3 coding DNA: TGTGCCAGCAGCCAAGATGAGCGGGGTTGGTATGAAAAACTGTTTTTT. It translates to CASSQDERGWYEKLFF.

V gene TRBV12-5 combines with J gene TRBJ2-1; 9 positions match TRBD2. CDR3 length equals 16 residues. The germline V gene encodes CDR1 LGHNT and CDR2 FRNRAP. V shed 6 bases, J shed 3 bases, and the junction held 9 bases outside the gene matches. The CDR3 nucleotides are TGTGCTAGTGGAGCCAGAGCGGGGGGCGTCTACAATGAGCAGTTCTTC. The encoded protein is CASGARAGGVYNEQFF.

This clonotype was seen just once. The chain employs TRBV20-1 and TRBJ1-1; D gene uncertain. Deletions cut 0 bases from V and 0 bases from J, with 14 bases between. CDR3 length: 16 amino acids. CDR1 is DFQATT, CDR2 SNEGSKA, per germline (reference sequence). The CDR3 reads CSARESGRAMNTEAFF. CDR3 DNA: TGCAGTGCTAGAGAAAGTGGCCGAGCAATGAACACTGAAGCTTTCTTT.

This clonotype came up a few times. The chain uses TRBV7-6 and TRBJ2-5; 8 positions match TRBD2. The CDR3 totals 17 residues. Trimming took 4 bases from V and 4 from J; bases not matched to a gene: 14. Germline-derived CDR1 and CDR2 are SGHVS and FNYEAQ. CDR3 residues: CASSSRRGLGGVETQYF. CDR3 DNA: TGTGCCAGCAGCTCCCGAAGGGGACTAGGAGGCGTAGAGACCCAGTACTTC.

The chain joins TRBV7-9 to TRBJ2-5, with TRBD1 as a possible D gene (6 bases). From germline, CDR1 is SEHNR and CDR2 FQNEAQ (reference sequence). Trimming stripped 0 bases from V and 5 bases from J, with 13 bases between. The CDR3 length is 15 residues. The CDR3 DNA reads TGTGCCAGCAGCTTAGCGCGGGCAGGGGTGGAGACCCAGTACTTC. Protein sequence: CASSLARAGVETQYF.

The chain is built from TRBV12-3 or TRBV12-4 and TRBJ1-6, with D tentatively TRBD1 (6 bases). This CDR3 contains 15 residues. The ends were cut back, 1 base at V and 7 bases at J, with 11 bases in the middle. The CDR3 sequence: CASSLDGGGNSPLHF. CDR3 DNA: TGTGCCAGCAGTTTAGATGGGGGCGGGAATTCACCCCTCCACTTT.

In this sample, this clonotype is medium-sized. The CDR3 here is CSAQTLTRGEDTQYF. In nucleotides, the CDR3 is TGCAGTGCTCAGACCCTAACTCGAGGGGAAGATACGCAGTATTTT. The chain combines TRBV20-1 with TRBJ2-3; D possibly matches TRBD1 or TRBD2 (5 bases each). Germline values: CDR1 DFQATT, CDR2 SNEGSKA (reference sequence). This CDR3 has 15 amino acids. V was pared by 5 bases and J by 5 bases, with 20 bases between.

The chain is built from TRBV29-1 and TRBJ2-7; D tentatively fits TRBD1 or TRBD2 (5 bases each). Per germline, CDR1 SQVTM and CDR2 ANQGSEA. The CDR3 extends over 12 amino acids. Trimming took 5 bases from V and 8 from J, leaving 16 bases between them. The CDR3 protein is CSVMGVGTKQYF. The CDR3 DNA reads as TGCAGCGTTATGGGGGTAGGCACGAAGCAGTACTTC.

This chain uses TRBV12-3 or TRBV12-4 with TRBJ2-1; D may be TRBD1 (6 bases). V was shortened by 10 bases and J by 7 bases, with 20 bases between the two germline ends. This CDR3 region has 14 residues. The CDR3 loop is CATVRVGHWNEQFF. The CDR3 DNA sequence: TGTGCCACCGTCCGGGTGGGACATTGGAATGAGCAGTTCTTC.

There are a few counts of this clonotype. The chain combines TRBV7-9 with TRBJ1-6, with D unclear. Trimming removed 3 bases at V and 7 bases at J, with 10 bases between. Germline loops: CDR1 SEHNR, CDR2 FQNEAQ (reference sequence). CDR3 size: 14 residues. CDR3 DNA sequence: TGTGCCAGCAGCTTGGGTTTCGGGAATTCACCCCTCCACTTT. Amino acid sequence: CASSLGFGNSPLHF.

This rearrangement joins TRBV19 to TRBJ1-1, with no clear D. The V gene lost 3 bases and the J gene lost 6 bases, with 17 bases spanning the gap. The V gene's germline CDR1 is LNHDA and CDR2 SQIVND (reference sequence). The CDR3 totals 15 residues. CDR3 sequence (DNA): TGTGCCAGTAGTATGGGTGGACCTGGTAAGGCTGAAGCTTTCTTT. It encodes CASSMGGPGKAEAFF.

This chain links TRBV5-1 with TRBJ2-7; D uncertain. V lost 0 bases and J lost 6, with 10 bases in between. Germline assignment: CDR1 SGHRS and CDR2 YFSETQ. The CDR3 is 13 residues long. The CDR3 region is CASSLEIGPEQYF. DNA for the CDR3: TGCGCCAGCAGCTTGGAAATAGGGCCCGAGCAGTACTTC.

This CDR3 is CASSLEQNYGYTF. The CDR3, as DNA: TGCGCCAGCAGCTTGGAGCAGAACTATGGCTACACCTTC. J is TRBJ1-2 and V is TRBV5-1; D is unclear. This CDR3 has 13 amino acids. V lost 0 bases to trimming and J lost 2 bases, with 5 bases between them. The germline gives CDR1 SGHRS, CDR2 YFSETQ.

The chain is built from TRBV29-1 and TRBJ1-1; the D is unclear. CDR1 and CDR2 from the germline V gene are SQVTM and ANQGSEA. The CDR3 sequence is 11 residues long. The CDR3 DNA follows: TGCAGTGGACGGAAACCAGGTGAAGCTTTCTTT. Protein sequence: CSGRKPGEAFF.

This chain connects TRBV10-3 to TRBJ2-2, with 7 bases fitting TRBD2. From germline, CDR1 is ENHRY and CDR2 SYGVKD. V dropped 0 bases and J dropped 4; count of bases not matched to a gene: 5. This CDR3 contains 16 residues. The chain's CDR3 is CAISESGGLRTGELFF. CDR3 nucleotide sequence: TGTGCCATCAGTGAGTCGGGAGGGTTACGCACCGGGGAGCTGTTTTTT.